The entry that follows covers one T cell receptor (beta chain) sequence. In the authors' workflow: Reference gene primer amplification yielded estimated nucleated cell counts. Sequencing was performed with immunoSEQ multiplex PCR; in TCRdb, only in-frame clones are kept and a portion is missing. The DNA was the basis for D and trimming; V, J and clone size are from that table. The sample yields 220,000 or so clones, less than 90% seen once. Participants were aged roughly 18 to 95 years, lived in roughly 23 US areas, and enrolled virtually. The junction had 4 bases not matched to a gene; V was cut back by 5 bases and J by 3 bases. The CDR3 consists of 14 residues. CDR1 and CDR2 (germline): SGHNT, YYREEE (reference sequence). The data were taken from a study of blood T cell repertoires in COVID-19. Study overall: The United States, Italy and Spain were the sources of the acute and convalescent COVID-19 samples. Sources were T cells, B-cell-depleted T cells, or PBMCs; the material itself was cDNA or gDNA.

Sequenced sample: PBMCs or T cells enriched from blood (not recorded which). This chain links TRBV5-4 with TRBJ2-5; TRBD1 aligns across 10 bases. This clonotype was obtained from a woman between 35 and 50 years old who had recovered from COVID-19. CDR3 DNA: TGTGCCAGCAGGTGGGACAGGGGTGAAGAGACCCAGTACTTC. Protein: CASRWDRGEETQYF. The full variable domain, with the rest looked up from reference TRBV5-4 and TRBJ2-5, is ETGVTQSPTHLIKTRGQQVTLRCSSQSGHNTVSWYQQALGQGPQFIFQYYREEENGRGNFPPRFSGLQFPNYSSELNVNALELDDSALYLCASRWDRGEETQYFGPGTRLLVL.